This T cell receptor beta chain is from a study of blood T cell repertoires in COVID-19. Study-level background: The origin of the acute and convalescent COVID-19 samples was the United States, Italy and Spain. T cells, B-cell-depleted T cells, or PBMCs provided the cDNA or gDNA that served as material.

Study processing details: Reference gene primers were amplified, and this amplification served to estimate nucleated cell counts. Libraries were prepared by immunoSEQ multiplex PCR; TCRdb keeps only in-frame clonotypes and omits some of them. D and trimming come from the DNA, and the V and J calls and clone size come from that table. Of 310,000 or so clones in the sample, around 88% were seen once. CDR3 length: 16 residues. Trimming cost V 2 bases and J 5 bases; bases outside gene matches: 10. Germline lookup yields CDR1 SGHRS and CDR2 YFSETQ. Specimen: peripheral blood. The sequence was obtained from a woman aged 45-59 years with acute or convalescent COVID-19. The chain links TRBV5-1 to TRBJ2-1; 7 bases line up with TRBD1. CDR3 in amino acids: CASSFTPGQKNNEQFF. The CDR3 coding sequence is TGCGCCAGCAGCTTCACTCCGGGACAGAAGAACAATGAGCAGTTCTTC.